The rows below give T cell receptor beta chains drawn from one sample of a study of CD8+ T cells in alopecia areata. The repertoire was sequenced with immunoSEQ multiplex PCR; TCRdb's copy has only in-frame clones and lacks some. Here the sample spans around 140,000 clones, around 50% being singletons. The sequenced sample was CD4+ T cells sorted from blood, obtained at week 0. Receptor source: a human donor with alopecia areata. Both conserved end residues are part of each CDR3. The D gene is left open where the match is weak. The size field is filled for only some rows; it gives once, few, many or a size class.

few	TRBV27	-	TRBJ1-2	TGTGCCAGCAGTTTAAGGGGTCTCCGTGGCTACACCTTC	CASSLRGLRGYTF
-	TRBV29-1	-	TRBJ1-1	TGCAGCGTTGCTGGGCGGATGAACACTGAAGCTTTCTTT	CSVAGRMNTEAFF
few	TRBV5-1	-	TRBJ2-1	TGCGCCAGCAGCTTGCTGTTGAATGAGCAGTTCTTC	CASSLLLNEQFF
-	TRBV5-1	-	TRBJ1-1	TGCGCCAGCAGCTTGGACAGGAATGAAGCTTTCTTT	CASSLDRNEAFF
-	TRBV7-3	-	TRBJ1-2	TGTGCCAGCAGCTTACGGCCGGGCGGCAACTATGGCTACACCTTC	CASSLRPGGNYGYTF
-	TRBV11-2	-	TRBJ1-3	TGTGCCAGCAGCTTGGCGCTCGGAAACACCATATATTTT	CASSLALGNTIYF
-	TRBV27	TRBD1	TRBJ1-2	TGTGCCAGCAGGGACAGGGTTGGCGGCTACACCTTC	CASRDRVGGYTF
-	TRBV30	-	TRBJ2-5	TGTGCCTCCAGACGACGGACGAGAGAGACCCAGTACTTC	CASRRRTRETQYF
few	TRBV29-1	-	TRBJ1-2	TGCAGCGTTGAAGAATTTACGGGATCCCCTCGGGGCTACACCTTC	CSVEEFTGSPRGYTF
few	TRBV7-2	-	TRBJ2-5	TGTGCCAGCAGCTTAGCGGGACCCAGGAGGTCCGAGACCCAGTACTTC	CASSLAGPRRSETQYF
-	TRBV30	-	TRBJ1-6	TGTGCCTGGAGCGTAGGACCGACATCACCCCTCCACTTT	CAWSVGPTSPLHF
-	TRBV14	-	TRBJ1-2	TGTGCCAGCAGCCAGCAGGGTGGAGGCTACACCTTC	CASSQQGGGYTF
-	TRBV29-1	-	TRBJ1-2	TGCAGCGCCGCTCTTGGGAGGACCTATGGCTACACCTTC	CSAALGRTYGYTF
few	TRBV6-1	-	TRBJ1-4	TGTGCCAGCAGTGAAGGCGCAGGGCTGGGTAATGAAAAACTGTTTTTT	CASSEGAGLGNEKLFF
few	TRBV19	-	TRBJ1-2	TGTGCCACCAATACCGAAGGAGGTGGCTACACCTTC	CATNTEGGGYTF